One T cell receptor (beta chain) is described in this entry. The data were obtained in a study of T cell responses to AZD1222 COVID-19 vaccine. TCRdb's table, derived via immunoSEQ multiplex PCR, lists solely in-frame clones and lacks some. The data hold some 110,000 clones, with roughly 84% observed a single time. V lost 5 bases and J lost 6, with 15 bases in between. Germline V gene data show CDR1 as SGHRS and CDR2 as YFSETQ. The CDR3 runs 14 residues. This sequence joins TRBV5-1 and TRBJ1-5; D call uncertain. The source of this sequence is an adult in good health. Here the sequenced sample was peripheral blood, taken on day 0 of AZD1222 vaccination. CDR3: CASSPLGVGQPQHF. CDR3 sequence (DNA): TGCGCCAGCAGTCCTCTCGGGGTAGGTCAGCCCCAGCATTTT.